This paragraph covers one TCR beta chain sequence. The antigen is undetermined. The sample belongs to a study of response to subunit inactivated influenza vaccine. Findings and caveats of the study: The authors suggested that every seasonal influenza vaccination recruits few new T cells.

One entry per CDR3 protein, called by TCRdb with MiXCR from the RT-PCR reads. The data show fewer than 400,000 distinct CDR3 sequences, 21% seen once. The clonotype originates from a man aged 50 to 69 who received an inactivated influenza vaccine. The specimen comprised PBMCs from blood, sampled 21 months after vaccination.

The CDR3 sequence is CASSRHEQFF. For the CDR3, the DNA is TGTGCCAGCAGTAGACATGAGCAGTTCTTC. The chain employs TRBV28 and TRBJ2-1; D is unclear. Per germline, CDR1 MDHEN and CDR2 SYDVKM. The CDR3 covers 10 residues. V lost 5 bases and J 8 bases, leaving 4 bases between the germline ends.